Below, one T cell receptor beta chain is given with its context. The data were obtained in a study of control samples from healthy donors and cancer patients. The table came from immunoSEQ multiplex PCR; TCRdb's copy has only in-frame clones and leaves some out. The sample holds tens of thousands of clones, over 80% seen once. Trimming took 8 bases from V and 8 from J, leaving 19 bases between them. CDR1 SNHLY and CDR2 FYNNEI come from the germline V gene. The CDR3 contains 14 residues. This receptor was identified in a man aged 60 to 75 in good health. This chain connects TRBV2 to TRBJ2-1, with D unresolved. The specimen sequenced was blood. CDR3 nucleotides: TGTGCCAGCTCTAGACTCCCCCGCACGGATGAGCAGTTCTTC. It is translated as CASSRLPRTDEQFF.